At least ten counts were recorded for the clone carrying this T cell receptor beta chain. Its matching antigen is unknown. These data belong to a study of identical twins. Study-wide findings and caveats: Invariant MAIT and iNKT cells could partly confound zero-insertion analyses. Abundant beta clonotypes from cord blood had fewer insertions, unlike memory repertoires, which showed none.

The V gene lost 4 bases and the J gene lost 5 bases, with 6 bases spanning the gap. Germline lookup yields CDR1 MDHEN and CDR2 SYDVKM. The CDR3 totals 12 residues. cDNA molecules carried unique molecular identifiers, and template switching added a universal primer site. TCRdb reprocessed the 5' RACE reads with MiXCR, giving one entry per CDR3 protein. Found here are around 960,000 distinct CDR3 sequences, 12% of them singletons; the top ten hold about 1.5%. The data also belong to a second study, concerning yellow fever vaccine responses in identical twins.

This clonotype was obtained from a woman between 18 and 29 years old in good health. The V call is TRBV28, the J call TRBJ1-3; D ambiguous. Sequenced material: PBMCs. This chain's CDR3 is CASSSVRNTIYF. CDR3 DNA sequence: TGTGCCAGCAGTTCCGTACGAAACACCATATATTTT.